The source of this TCR beta chain is a study of blood T cell repertoires in COVID-19. This clone has a single count. CDR1 SGHTA and CDR2 FQGTGA come from the germline V gene. The CDR3 contains 16 residues. V was trimmed by 2 bases and J by 0 bases, leaving 11 bases between them. Using immunoSEQ multiplex PCR, the repertoire was profiled, and TCRdb retains in-frame clones only, with some absent. The table has about 73,000 clones, 82% seen once; the top ten hold around 4.3%. The sample comprised peripheral blood. The rearrangement uses TRBV7-3 and TRBJ2-1; a possible D gene is TRBD2 (5 bases). This receptor was taken from a woman aged 60-75 years with acute or convalescent COVID-19. The chain's CDR3 is CASSLGSSSSYNEQFF. Here the CDR3 DNA reads TGTGCCAGCAGCTTAGGGAGCAGTAGCTCCTACAATGAGCAGTTCTTC.